This record looks at one T cell receptor beta chain sequence and its context. Its specificity is not known. Libraries were prepared by immunoSEQ multiplex PCR; TCRdb keeps only in-frame clonotypes and omits some of them. The data show 100,000 or so clones, 88% seen once. The source of the sample is a study of T cell responses to AZD1222 COVID-19 vaccine. On the study more broadly: Analysis merged second doses at about 4 or about 12 weeks.

CDR3 size: 14 residues. Trimming took 0 bases from V and 4 from J, leaving 8 bases between them. CDR1 is SGHNT, CDR2 YYREEE, per germline (reference sequence). General study findings and limits: Vaccination with two AZD1222 doses was followed by a rise in Spike-specific TCR breadth and depth. The sample set comprised mostly white British donors with more females, and clonal diversity was possibly underestimated. Nearly half of unique spike-specific TCRs reportedly avoided B.1.351 and B.1.1.7 mutated regions.

Material: peripheral blood, obtained on day 0 of AZD1222 vaccination. This chain connects TRBV5-4 to TRBJ2-1; D call uncertain. The clonotype comes from an adult in good health. CDR3 coding DNA: TGTGCCAGCAGCTTGGTGGCAGATTACAATGAGCAGTTCTTC. Translation gives CASSLVADYNEQFF.